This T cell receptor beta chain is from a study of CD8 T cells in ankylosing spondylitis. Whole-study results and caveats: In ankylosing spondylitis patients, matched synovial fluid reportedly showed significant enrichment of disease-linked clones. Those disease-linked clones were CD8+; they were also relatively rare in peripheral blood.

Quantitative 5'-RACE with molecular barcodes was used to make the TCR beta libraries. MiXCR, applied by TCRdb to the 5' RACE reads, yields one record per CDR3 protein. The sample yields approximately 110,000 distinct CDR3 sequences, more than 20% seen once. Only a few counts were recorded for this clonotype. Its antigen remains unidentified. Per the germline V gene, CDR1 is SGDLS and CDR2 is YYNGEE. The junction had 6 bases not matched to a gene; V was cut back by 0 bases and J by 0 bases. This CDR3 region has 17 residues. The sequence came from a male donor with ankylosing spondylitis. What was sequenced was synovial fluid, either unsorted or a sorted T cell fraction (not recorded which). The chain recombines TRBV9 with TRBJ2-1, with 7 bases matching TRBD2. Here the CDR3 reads CASSVEPSGSSYNEQFF. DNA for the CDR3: TGTGCCAGCAGCGTAGAGCCTAGCGGTAGCTCCTACAATGAGCAGTTCTTC.